These T cell receptor beta chains were read from a single sample in a study of T cells in Graves' hyperthyroidism and ophthalmopathy. TCRdb ran MiXCR on the multiplex PCR reads and lists one entry per CDR3 protein. The sample lists approximately 260,000 distinct CDR3 sequences; approximately 16% were seen once. The sequencing input was blood. The receptors were sampled from a woman aged 45-60 years with Graves' hyperthyroidism that later progressed to Graves' ophthalmopathy. Each CDR3 is given with its conserved first and last residue. Each record gives: V gene, J gene, D gene, clone size, CDR3 protein, CDR3 DNA. D genes are given only for firm matches. Clone size appears in some rows only: once, few, many, or a class for an expanded clone.

>TRBV28|TRBJ2-3|TRBD2|many
CASSLSLLAGDTQYF
TGTGCCAGCAGTTTATCCCTCCTAGCGGGAGATACGCAGTATTTT
>TRBV28|TRBJ2-7|NA|NA
CASTPGSDFYEQYF
TGTGCCAGCACCCCGGGATCAGATTTCTACGAGCAGTACTTC
>TRBV15|TRBJ2-5|TRBD2|NA
CATSRGGVAGETQYF
TGTGCCACCAGCAGAGGCGGGGTAGCGGGGGAGACCCAGTACTTC
>TRBV7-6|TRBJ2-3|TRBD1|few
CASSLGTGDGTDTQYF
TGTGCCAGCAGCTTAGGGACAGGGGATGGCACAGATACGCAGTATTTT
>TRBV19|TRBJ1-1|TRBD1|few
CASRPGTGEGTEAFF
TGTGCCAGTAGACCCGGGACAGGGGAGGGCACTGAAGCTTTCTTT
>TRBV5-6|TRBJ2-5|NA|few
CASSFFPPQTQYF
TGTGCCAGCAGCTTCTTTCCACCCCAGACCCAGTACTTC
>TRBV29-1|TRBJ1-2|NA|many
CSVHKDGFEAGYTF
TGCAGCGTCCATAAAGACGGCTTCGAAGCAGGCTACACCTTC
>TRBV11-1|TRBJ2-2|NA|once
CASSLDRVGNTGELFF
TGTGCCAGCAGCTTAGACAGGGTGGGGAACACCGGGGAGCTGTTTTTT
>TRBV7-9|TRBJ2-1|TRBD2|many
CASSLSGRAVNEQFF
TGTGCCAGCAGCTTATCCGGGAGGGCCGTCAATGAGCAGTTCTTC
>TRBV28|TRBJ2-6|NA|many
CASSLGGAGANVLTF
TGTGCCAGCAGTTTAGGAGGGGCTGGGGCCAACGTCCTGACTTTC
>TRBV27|TRBJ1-5|NA|many
CASRPLGDSNQPQHF
TGTGCCAGCAGACCCCTGGGCGATAGCAATCAGCCCCAGCATTTT
>TRBV7-9|TRBJ1-2|NA|few
CASSQRSDTGVGYTF
TGTGCCAGCAGCCAAAGGTCCGACACCGGTGTCGGCTACACCTTC
>TRBV28|TRBJ1-5|NA|many
CASSFGVGSNQPQHF
TGTGCCAGCAGTTTTGGGGTCGGGAGCAATCAGCCCCAGCATTTT
>TRBV2|TRBJ1-5|NA|few
CASLGTLNQPQHF
TGTGCCAGCCTCGGGACACTCAATCAGCCCCAGCATTTT